This TCR beta chain was recorded in a study of cytomegalovirus exposure and HLA in healthy donors. Researchers ran the PCR with 60 Vbeta and 13 Jbeta primers. Sequenced by immunoSEQ multiplex PCR; TCRdb stores in-frame clones only, minus some. Of 130,000 or so clones in the sample, around 73% are singletons; the top ten hold roughly 1.5%. This CDR3 region has 14 residues. Germline V gene lookup returns CDR1 SGDLS and CDR2 YYNGEE. Trimming cost V 4 bases and J 3 bases, with 10 bases left between them. This clonotype was obtained from a female donor in good health and CMV-seronegative. The chain carries TRBV9 and TRBJ1-4; a weak D match, TRBD1 (5 bases). The sequenced material came from PBMCs. The CDR3 region is CASSIGTANEKLFF. Here the CDR3 DNA reads TGTGCCAGCAGCATTGGGACTGCTAATGAAAAACTGTTTTTT.